The following is a T cell receptor (beta chain) sequence with its context. Deep sequencing aimed at 1 in 200,000 to 1 in 1 million T cells' resolution. Profiled with immunoSEQ multiplex PCR; TCRdb holds only in-frame clones, not every one. The sample consists of a few hundred thousand clones, around four fifths of them appearing once. This sample was taken from a study of cytotoxic CD8 clonotypes in ibrutinib-treated CLL. On the study more broadly: Specimens for response were gathered following a median approximately 12 months of therapy, spanning 6 to 36.

V lost 5 bases and J lost 0, with 18 bases in between. Germline CDR1 reads SGHTA; CDR2 reads FQGTGA. The CDR3 is 17 residues long. The source material was PBMCs, sampled before ibrutinib treatment. The receptor's source is a human donor with chronic lymphocytic leukemia. The chain couples TRBV7-3 to TRBJ2-3; D possibly corresponds to TRBD1 (5 bases). The CDR3 DNA follows: TGTGCCAGCAGCGAAAATGGGTGGGGCACAAGCACAGATACGCAGTATTTT. It translates to CASSENGWGTSTDTQYF. The complete variable domain, with remaining parts taken from reference TRBV7-3 and TRBJ2-3, reads GAGVSQTPSNKVTEKGKYVELRCDPISGHTALYWYRQSLGQGPEFLIYFQGTGAADDSGLPNDRFFAVRPEGSVSTLKIQRTERGDSAVYLCASSENGWGTSTDTQYFGPGTRLTVL.